These 13 T cell receptor beta chains were all obtained from the same sample, sequenced in a study of cytomegalovirus exposure and HLA in healthy donors. The primer mix had 60 Vbeta and 13 Jbeta primers. The method was immunoSEQ multiplex PCR; TCRdb's version includes in-frame clones alone and lacks a portion of them. Found here are under 200,000 clones, roughly 68% of them singletons; the top ten hold approximately 1.8%. The sequenced material came from PBMCs. Every receptor here comes from a woman in her twenties or thirties in good health and CMV-seronegative.

This clone was counted between two and nine times. The chain combines TRBV5-1 with TRBJ1-1; 7 nucleotides match TRBD1. With V trimmed by 2 bases and J by 5 bases, 6 bases remained unmatched. Germline loops: CDR1 SGHRS, CDR2 YFSETQ. The CDR3 consists of 14 residues. The CDR3 DNA reads TGCGCCAGCAGCTTAGGGGGCGGGGGGACTGAAGCTTTCTTT. Amino acids: CASSLGGGGTEAFF.

The rearrangement uses TRBV7-3 and TRBJ2-1, with 7 bases identical to TRBD2. Germline V gene lookup returns CDR1 SGHTA and CDR2 FQGTGA. The CDR3 loop spans 14 amino acids. After removal of 8 bases from V and 7 bases from J, the junction contained 11 bases not matched to a gene. The CDR3 sequence: CASGGGEGGNEQFF. CDR3 DNA: TGTGCCAGCGGTGGTGGGGAGGGCGGGAATGAGCAGTTCTTC.

V usage is TRBV27 and J usage is TRBJ1-5, with a possible D match to TRBD1 (5 bases). Germline CDR1 and CDR2: MNHEY and SMNVEV (reference sequence). The CDR3 runs 20 residues. V lost 5 bases and J 0 bases, leaving 26 bases between the germline ends. The CDR3 sequence: CASSQGGGVGRRYSNQPQHF. The CDR3, as DNA: TGTGCCAGCAGTCAGGGTGGGGGGGTGGGGCGCAGATATAGCAATCAGCCCCAGCATTTT.

This rearrangement joins TRBV7-9 to TRBJ2-7, with TRBD2 matching 8 bases. J was trimmed by 2 bases and V by 5 bases; bases with no gene match: 14. Looked up from germline, CDR1 is SEHNR and CDR2 is FQNEAQ (reference sequence). This CDR3 contains 17 residues. The CDR3 coding sequence is TGTGCCAGCAGCCCCAACGGGTCGGGAGGGTTTGCCTACGAGCAGTACTTC. It specifies CASSPNGSGGFAYEQYF. Combining the CDR3 with reference TRBV7-9 and TRBJ2-7 gives the whole variable domain DTGVSQNPRHKITKRGQNVTFRCDPISEHNRLYWYRQTLGQGPEFLTYFQNEAQLEKSRLLSDRFSAERPKGSFSTLEIQRTEQGDSAMYLCASSPNGSGGFAYEQYFGPGTRLTVT.

The V and J genes are TRBV27 and TRBJ1-6; 9 bases are shared with TRBD1. CDR3 size: 15 residues. CDR1 and CDR2 (germline): MNHEY, SMNVEV (reference sequence). J was trimmed by 7 bases and V by 5 bases; bases with no gene match: 6. The CDR3 bases are TGTGCCAGCAGTGGACAGGGGAATGGCAATTCACCCCTCCACTTT. As protein: CASSGQGNGNSPLHF.

The CDR3 coding sequence is TGTGCCAGTAGTACCCGTACTAGCGGGAGAGTCCATGAGCAGTTCTTC. Protein sequence: CASSTRTSGRVHEQFF. V is TRBV19 and J is TRBJ2-1; the match to TRBD2 covers 11 bases. V trimming: 4 bases; J trimming: 8 bases; junction bases outside the gene matches: 10. Germline CDR1 and CDR2: LNHDA and SQIVND (reference sequence). The CDR3 consists of 16 residues.

V gene TRBV7-9 combines with J gene TRBJ1-4; no clear D gene. The CDR3 length is 15 residues. Germline V gene lookup returns CDR1 SEHNR and CDR2 FQNEAQ (reference sequence). The ends were cut back, 1 base at V and 3 bases at J, with 9 bases in the middle. The CDR3 region is CASSLDGTANEKLFF. The CDR3, as DNA: TGTGCCAGCAGCTTAGACGGTACTGCTAATGAAAAACTGTTTTTT.

This clone was counted only a few times. The chain couples TRBV6-5 to TRBJ1-2, with D unresolved. The CDR3 is made up of 12 amino acids. V was trimmed by 4 bases and J by 0 bases, leaving 3 bases between them. The V gene's germline CDR1 is MNHEY and CDR2 SVGAGI. CDR3 protein: CASSSSNYGYTF. The CDR3 nucleotides are TGTGCCAGCAGTTCCTCTAACTATGGCTACACCTTC.

The genes are TRBV19 and TRBJ2-1; 12 positions agree with TRBD2. Trimming removed 4 bases from V and 6 bases from J; junction bases left unmatched: 7. Germline CDR1 reads LNHDA; CDR2 reads SQIVND (reference sequence). The CDR3 covers 16 residues. The CDR3 reads CASSTKTSGSFNEQFF. CDR3 bases: TGTGCCAGTAGTACGAAGACTAGCGGGAGCTTCAATGAGCAGTTCTTC.

The rearrangement joins TRBV19 to TRBJ2-3, with a weak D call TRBD1 (5 bases). The CDR3 spans 16 residues. In germline, CDR1 is LNHDA, CDR2 SQIVND (reference sequence). Trimming took off 3 bases at V and 4 bases at J, with 17 bases between the two ends. DNA for the CDR3: TGTGCCAGTAGTATCCAGGGCAGGAGAGGATCAGATACGCAGTATTTT. This translates into CASSIQGRRGSDTQYF.

V usage is TRBV5-5 and J usage is TRBJ1-1, with a tentative D call TRBD1 (6 bases). The germline gives CDR1 SGHKS, CDR2 YYEKEE (reference sequence). Between the trimmed V and J ends, which lost 3 bases and 1 base, there was a span of 10 bases. CDR3 length: 14 amino acids. This CDR3 is CASSSGQSNTEAFF. CDR3 coding DNA: TGTGCCAGCAGCTCCGGACAGTCGAACACTGAAGCTTTCTTT.

V and J are TRBV2 and TRBJ2-7, with D possibly being TRBD1 (6 bases). Germline V gene sequence: CDR1 SNHLY, CDR2 FYNNEI. The germline V and J ends were trimmed by 5 bases and 0 bases, with 11 bases remaining between them. The length of the CDR3 is 14 residues. CDR3: CASSTGTSSYEQYF. CDR3 nucleotide sequence: TGTGCCAGCAGTACCGGGACAAGCTCCTACGAGCAGTACTTC.

The V call is TRBV19, the J call TRBJ1-3; D uncertain. The V gene's germline CDR1 is LNHDA and CDR2 SQIVND (reference sequence). The CDR3 spans 17 residues. The germline V and J ends were trimmed by 6 bases and 0 bases, with 18 bases remaining between them. CDR3 sequence reads: CASSNPGNAISGNTIYF. In DNA form, the CDR3 reads TGTGCCAGTAGCAACCCCGGGAATGCCATCTCTGGAAACACCATATATTTT.